This TCR beta chain was captured by sequencing in a study of T-cell memory formation after mild COVID-19. MiXCR, run by TCRdb on the 5' RACE reads, gives a single entry per CDR3 protein. The table includes roughly 380,000 distinct CDR3 sequences, around 27% detected once. Regarding this clonotype: Its target is not known.

General observations from the study: Contracting CD8+ clones were enriched in EMRA, CD4+ mainly in CM and EM. Within pre-infection memory, some responding clones were found, suggesting cross-reactive memory joined.

J gave up 9 bases and V 7 bases, and 8 bases lay outside the gene matches. Looked up from germline, CDR1 is SQVTM and CDR2 is ANQGSEA. The CDR3 runs 13 residues. This sequence joins TRBV29-1 and TRBJ2-1; TRBD2 matches at 11 bases. The source material was PBMCs or a T cell subset sorted from them (not recorded which). The clonotype was recovered from an adult woman who had mild COVID-19 (a few samples of this study predate the infection). Cell type and time point are not known. The DNA of the CDR3 is TGCAGCGCCGAGACTAGCGGGGCGAGTGAGCAGTTCTTC. Protein sequence: CSAETSGASEQFF.